This T cell receptor beta chain emerged from a study of response to subunit inactivated influenza vaccine. TCRdb re-derived calls from the RT-PCR reads in MiXCR, one entry per CDR3 protein. This sample has about 500,000 distinct CDR3 sequences, with approximately 16% found just once. CDR1 and CDR2 from the germline V gene are PRHDT and FYEKMQ (reference sequence). Trimming cost V 5 bases and J 8 bases, with 16 bases left between them. The CDR3 loop spans 13 amino acids. The V call is TRBV13, the J call TRBJ2-7; D might be TRBD1 (6 bases). This TCR derives from a man between 50 and 75 years old who received an inactivated influenza vaccine. Sequenced here: CD4+ T cells sorted from PBMCs, sampled around 25 months after vaccination. The CDR3: CASSPPTGSKQYF. The CDR3 DNA reads TGTGCCAGCAGCCCGCCCACAGGGAGTAAGCAGTACTTC. Complete variable domain (other parts from reference TRBV13 and TRBJ2-7): AAGVIQSPRHLIKEKRETATLKCYPIPRHDTVYWYQQGPGQDPQFLISFYEKMQSDKGSIPDRFSAQQFSDYHSELNMSSLELGDSALYFCASSPPTGSKQYFGPGTRLTVT.